These 5 T cell receptor beta chains share one sample of origin, sequenced in a study of beta chain features in type 1 diabetes. These receptors have no known antigen. Study findings and constraints: People with Type 1 diabetes carried modestly yet significantly shorter TCRB CDR3s in all four CD4+ subsets.

Every bit of the isolated RNA underwent reverse transcription, so sequencing read expressed TCRB transcripts. Assay: immunoSEQ multiplex PCR; the TCRdb copy retains only in-frame clones and omits some. The table includes fewer than 350,000 clones, 14% to 15% detected once. The sequenced sample was naive CD4+ T cells from blood. These receptors were collected from a man aged 18-30 years with type 1 diabetes.

The chain uses TRBV9 and TRBJ1-2, with unresolved D. CDR1 is SGDLS, CDR2 YYNGEE, per germline. Trimming pared 0 bases from V and 7 bases from J, leaving 10 bases between. CDR3 length equals 13 residues. The CDR3 region is CASSVAPAGGYTF. In nucleotides, the CDR3 is TGTGCCAGCAGCGTAGCCCCCGCGGGTGGCTACACCTTC. Drawing the rest from reference TRBV9 and TRBJ1-2, the complete variable domain is DSGVTQTPKHLITATGQRVTLRCSPRSGDLSVYWYQQSLDQGLQFLIQYYNGEERAKGNILERFSAQQFPDLHSELNLSSLELGDSALYFCASSVAPAGGYTFGSGTRLTVV.

This clone came up a few times. This chain joins TRBV7-8 and TRBJ2-7; the D is unclear. V lost 5 bases to trimming and J lost 6 bases, with 8 bases between them. From germline, CDR1 is SGHVS and CDR2 FQNEAQ. The CDR3 totals 11 residues. CDR3 loop: CASSIMSEQYF. Here the CDR3 DNA reads TGTGCCAGCAGCATTATGAGCGAGCAGTACTTC.

The table lists this clone with a few counts. CDR3 amino acids: CASSNMGLAGKNEQFF. DNA for the CDR3: TGCGCCAGCAGCAATATGGGACTAGCGGGTAAGAATGAGCAGTTCTTC. The rearrangement links TRBV5-1 to TRBJ2-1, with 12 bases that match TRBD2. Germline V gives CDR1 SGHRS, CDR2 YFSETQ. After removal of 4 bases from V and 7 bases from J, the junction contained 9 bases not matched to a gene. The CDR3 is 16 residues long.

The chain's CDR3 is CASSLAGTNQETQYF. CDR3 bases: TGCGCCAGCAGCTTGGCCGGGACAAATCAAGAGACCCAGTACTTC. This chain connects TRBV5-1 to TRBJ2-5; D may be TRBD1 (6 bases). Trimming pared 0 bases from V and 2 bases from J, leaving 11 bases between. The CDR3 extends over 15 amino acids. Germline V gives CDR1 SGHRS, CDR2 YFSETQ. Together with reference TRBV5-1 and TRBJ2-5, the CDR3 gives the full variable domain: KAGVTQTPRYLIKTRGQQVTLSCSPISGHRSVSWYQQTPGQGLQFLFEYFSETQRNKGNFPGRFSGRQFSNSRSEMNVSTLELGDSALYLCASSLAGTNQETQYFGPGTRLLVL.

This clone has a handful of counts. The chain employs TRBV18 and TRBJ2-7; 10 nucleotides agree with TRBD1. Germline assignment: CDR1 KGHSH and CDR2 LQKENI. Trimming at V came to 4 bases and at J to 4 bases, leaving 7 bases not matched to a gene. This CDR3 region has 15 residues. CDR3 sequence: CASSHGTGDIYEQYF. The CDR3 DNA is TGTGCCAGCTCACACGGGACAGGGGACATTTACGAGCAGTACTTC. Supplemented by reference TRBV18 and TRBJ2-7, the full variable domain reads NAGVMQNPRHLVRRRGQEARLRCSPMKGHSHVYWYRQLPEEGLKFMVYLQKENIIDESGMPKERFSAEFPKEGPSILRIQQVVRGDSAAYFCASSHGTGDIYEQYFGPGTRLTVT.